These 27 T cell receptor beta chains share one sample of origin, sequenced in a study of T cell responses to AZD1222 COVID-19 vaccine. Here immunoSEQ multiplex PCR was the method, and the copy in TCRdb shows in-frame clones only, minus some. This table holds some 140,000 clones, 93% found once. The input for sequencing was peripheral blood, taken on day 0 of AZD1222 vaccination. All receptors derive from an adult in good health.

The V call is TRBV6-5, the J call TRBJ1-3; tentatively, D is TRBD1 (5 bases). Germline CDR1 and CDR2: MNHEY and SVGAGI. The V end was cut by 2 bases, the J end by 4 bases, with 9 bases between. The CDR3 is 14 residues long. CDR3 in amino acids: CASSYARQGNTIYF. The CDR3 nucleotides are TGTGCCAGCAGTTACGCCCGACAGGGAAACACCATATATTTT.

The chain links TRBV7-2 to TRBJ1-1, with 11 bases identical to TRBD1. This CDR3 is built from 14 residues. The germline CDR1 and CDR2 sequences are SGHTA and FQGNSA. The ends lost 5 bases at V and 10 bases at J; junction bases unmatched: 9. The CDR3 DNA is TGTGCCAGCAGCCCGGGACAGGGGGGGGTACCAGCTTTCTTT. Amino acid sequence: CASSPGQGGVPAFF.

This chain links TRBV11-2 with TRBJ1-3; unclear D gene. The CDR3 has 15 residues. The germline CDR1 and CDR2 sequences are SGHAT and FQNNGV. The V end was cut by 0 bases, the J end by 4 bases, with 10 bases between. The CDR3 protein is CASSLDAGGGNTIYF. The CDR3 DNA reads TGTGCCAGCAGCTTAGATGCGGGTGGCGGAAACACCATATATTTT.

The chain employs TRBV19 and TRBJ1-1; TRBD1 might be the D (5 bases). The germline V gene has CDR1 LNHDA and CDR2 SQIVND (reference sequence). This CDR3 contains 15 residues. Trimming removed 2 bases at V and 0 bases at J, with 10 bases between. The DNA of the CDR3 is TGTGCCAGTAGTATAAGGGGCCGAATGAACACTGAAGCTTTCTTT. It translates to CASSIRGRMNTEAFF.

The chain combines TRBV2 with TRBJ1-5, with a weak D call TRBD1 (5 bases). Trimming took off 7 bases at V and 5 bases at J, with 9 bases between the two ends. The CDR3 loop spans 12 amino acids. Germline V CDR1 and CDR2: SNHLY, FYNNEI. This chain's CDR3 is CASKQDYQPQHF. CDR3 DNA sequence: TGTGCCAGCAAACAGGATTATCAGCCCCAGCATTTT.

The rearrangement links TRBV6-5 to TRBJ1-6; D is possibly TRBD1 (5 bases). CDR1 MNHEY and CDR2 SVGAGI come from the germline V gene. The CDR3 contains 15 residues. The V end lost 7 bases, the J end lost 8 bases, and 18 bases lay between the germline ends. Written as DNA, the CDR3 is TGTGCCAGCACCAAACTTCACCTGGGGGATTCACCCCTCCACTTT. It codes for CASTKLHLGDSPLHF.

The chain couples TRBV27 to TRBJ1-6, with D hard to call. Germline loops: CDR1 MNHEY, CDR2 SMNVEV (reference sequence). V was shortened by 6 bases and J by 8 bases, with 14 bases between the two germline ends. CDR3 length: 14 residues. The CDR3 nucleotides are TGTGCCAGCAGCCCCACTCCGGCCTATTCACCCCTCCACTTT. It encodes CASSPTPAYSPLHF.

In its sample, this clone was seen once. This rearrangement joins TRBV6-5 to TRBJ2-5, with TRBD2 matching 7 bases. With V trimmed by 3 bases and J by 2 bases, 6 bases remained unmatched. This CDR3 contains 15 residues. Germline V gene lookup returns CDR1 MNHEY and CDR2 SVGAGI. This CDR3 reads CASSYSGGGQETQYF. CDR3 nucleotide sequence: TGTGCCAGCAGTTATAGCGGCGGGGGTCAAGAGACCCAGTACTTC.

The chain combines TRBV5-4 with TRBJ2-7, with 7 nucleotides matching TRBD1. CDR3 length: 15 amino acids. V gave up 2 bases and J gave up 0 bases; unmatched junction bases: 5. The V gene's germline CDR1 is SGHNT and CDR2 YYREEE (reference sequence). DNA of the CDR3: TGTGCCAGCAGCTTTTCGACAGGGAGCTCCTACGAGCAGTACTTC. Residues: CASSFSTGSSYEQYF.

The V and J genes are TRBV19 and TRBJ1-1; 7 bases map to TRBD1. Germline loops: CDR1 LNHDA, CDR2 SQIVND (reference sequence). V gave up 6 bases and J gave up 1 base; unmatched junction bases: 5. The CDR3 totals 14 residues. The DNA for the CDR3 is TGTGCCAGTAGCACACAGGGGACGAACACTGAAGCTTTCTTT. It yields the protein CASSTQGTNTEAFF.

The V call is TRBV30, the J call TRBJ2-3; D possibly corresponds to TRBD2 (6 bases). Germline V CDR1 and CDR2: GTSNPN, SVGIG (reference sequence). The CDR3 extends over 13 amino acids. V lost 5 bases to trimming and J lost 3 bases, with 12 bases between them. For the CDR3, the DNA is TGTGCCTGGGGAGGGGATGGGACAGATACGCAGTATTTT. Translating gives CAWGGDGTDTQYF.

The chain couples TRBV12-5 to TRBJ1-4; no definite D call. Trimming removed 3 bases at V and 4 bases at J, with 6 bases between. The CDR3 is made up of 13 amino acids. CDR1 and CDR2 from the germline V gene are LGHNT and FRNRAP. CDR3 region: CASGFFSNEKLFF. The CDR3 nucleotides read TGTGCTAGTGGTTTTTTCAGTAATGAAAAACTGTTTTTT.

V gene TRBV7-9 combines with J gene TRBJ1-2; D remains ambiguous. V gave up 5 bases and J gave up 7 bases, with 14 bases separating them. Germline CDR1 and CDR2: SEHNR and FQNEAQ (reference sequence). The CDR3 runs 13 residues. CDR3 DNA sequence: TGTGCCAGCAGCGAGCGGTTGCCAGGTGGCTACACCTTC. This sequence encodes CASSERLPGGYTF.

The chain employs TRBV6-5 and TRBJ1-4, with D tentatively TRBD1 (6 bases). Germline CDR1 MNHEY, CDR2 SVGAGI. The CDR3 sequence is 15 residues long. The V and J ends lost 4 bases and 0 bases respectively, with 9 bases between them. CDR3 coding DNA: TGTGCCAGCAGTTTGAGACAGGCAACTAATGAAAAACTGTTTTTT. Amino acids: CASSLRQATNEKLFF.

This clone was counted a single time. The chain joins TRBV19 to TRBJ1-1, with 10 bases identical to TRBD1. CDR1 and CDR2 (germline): LNHDA, SQIVND (reference sequence). The trim removed 6 bases at V and 6 bases at J, leaving 7 bases unmatched. This CDR3 is 14 amino acids long. CDR3 DNA sequence: TGTGCCAGTAGCCCCGACAGGGGGCTCCCTGAAGCTTTCTTT. Residues: CASSPDRGLPEAFF.

The chain couples TRBV6-5 to TRBJ1-6; D gene uncertain. Germline lookup yields CDR1 MNHEY and CDR2 SVGAGI. This CDR3 region has 14 residues. The V and J ends lost 6 bases and 10 bases respectively, with 16 bases between them. The CDR3 nucleotides are TGTGCCAGCAGAGTCCCCCAACTTTTGTCACCCCTCCACTTT. Translated: CASRVPQLLSPLHF.

This clone was observed once. The V call is TRBV5-1, the J call TRBJ2-3, with TRBD2 matching 7 bases. The germline V gene has CDR1 SGHRS and CDR2 YFSETQ. The CDR3 runs to 16 residues. After removal of 0 bases from V and 0 bases from J, the junction contained 4 bases not matched to a gene. The CDR3 spells CASSLETAGSTDTQYF. CDR3 nucleotide sequence: TGCGCCAGCAGCTTGGAGACAGCGGGGAGCACAGATACGCAGTATTTT.

V gene TRBV18 combines with J gene TRBJ1-5, with D unresolved. Germline values: CDR1 KGHSH, CDR2 LQKENI. With 3 bases removed from V and 4 bases from J, the gap between germline ends came to 7 bases. The CDR3 has 13 residues. CDR3 amino acids: CASSPDTNQPQHF. The DNA of the CDR3 is TGTGCCAGCTCACCCGACACAAATCAGCCCCAGCATTTT.

The V and J genes are TRBV2 and TRBJ1-4, with 7 bases aligning to TRBD1. The V segment lost 7 bases and the J segment 8 bases; nucleotides outside the gene matches: 10. CDR3 length equals 14 residues. The germline V gene encodes CDR1 SNHLY and CDR2 FYNNEI. The CDR3 DNA sequence: TGTGCCAGCAATACACAGGGGAGCGGAGAAAAACTGTTTTTT. It yields the protein CASNTQGSGEKLFF.

The chain combines TRBV3-1 (or the pseudogene TRBV3-2) with TRBJ2-7; TRBD2 matches at 7 bases. The V and J ends lost 4 bases and 1 base, in that order; junction bases with no gene match: 4. Germline V gives CDR1 LGHDT, CDR2 YNNKEL (reference sequence). The CDR3 spans 14 residues. Here the CDR3 reads CASSPWDYSYEQYF. DNA of the CDR3: TGTGCCAGCAGCCCCTGGGACTATTCCTACGAGCAGTACTTC.

This clone came up a few times. This chain joins TRBV5-1 and TRBJ2-7, with 7 bases lining up with TRBD2. The CDR3 is 18 amino acids. Trimming at V came to 2 bases and at J to 0 bases, leaving 14 bases not matched to a gene. The germline gives CDR1 SGHRS, CDR2 YFSETQ. CDR3 in amino acids: CASSFTPAGEKPSYEQYF. The DNA of the CDR3 is TGCGCCAGCAGCTTTACCCCCGCGGGGGAGAAACCCTCCTACGAGCAGTACTTC.

This chain joins TRBV10-2 and TRBJ2-3, with TRBD2 matching over 8 bases. This CDR3 is 14 amino acids long. V lost 7 bases and J lost 4; bases outside the gene matches: 7. The V gene's germline CDR1 is WSHSY and CDR2 SAAADI. The CDR3 nucleotides are TGCGCCAGCATATCCGGGACTAGTTCAGATACGCAGTATTTT. Residues: CASISGTSSDTQYF.

V is TRBV10-3 and J is TRBJ1-1; 8 bases fit TRBD1. V was pared by 6 bases and J by 2 bases, with 5 bases of the junction left unmatched. This CDR3 region has 14 residues. CDR1 ENHRY and CDR2 SYGVKD come from the germline V gene. CDR3 nucleotide sequence: TGTGCCATCAGCACCGGGACAGGTAACACTGAAGCTTTCTTT. This codes for CAISTGTGNTEAFF.

This chain joins TRBV6-6 and TRBJ2-5; the D gene is possibly TRBD2 (7 bases). Trimming cost V 5 bases and J 0 bases, with 13 bases left between them. Germline V CDR1 and CDR2: MNHNY, SVGAGI (reference sequence). The CDR3 runs to 15 residues. The CDR3 region has the DNA TGTGCCAGCAGTCTACAGGGAGGGCACCAAGAGACCCAGTACTTC. This codes for CASSLQGGHQETQYF.

This chain joins TRBV30 and TRBJ1-1; D is unclear. V lost 1 base to trimming and J lost 4 bases, with 10 bases between them. CDR3 length: 13 residues. CDR1 and CDR2 from the germline V gene are GTSNPN and SVGIG (reference sequence). The CDR3 nucleotides read TGTGCCTGGAGTGGCGGGGATTCCACTGAAGCTTTCTTT. This sequence encodes CAWSGGDSTEAFF.

The chain is built from TRBV7-9 and TRBJ1-1, with no clear D. The germline V gene has CDR1 SEHNR and CDR2 FQNEAQ (reference sequence). V was clipped by 1 base and J by 4 bases, with 10 bases between them. This CDR3 is 14 amino acids long. The CDR3 is CASSLERGTTEAFF. Here the CDR3 DNA reads TGTGCCAGCAGCTTAGAACGGGGAACCACTGAAGCTTTCTTT.

Turning to this clone: Other DNA variants within this sample encode the same CDR3. The V and J genes are TRBV12-3 or TRBV12-4 and TRBJ1-5, with D unclear. Trimming cost V 3 bases and J 7 bases, with 4 bases left between them. The CDR3 is 11 amino acids. CDR3 DNA: TGTGCCAGCAGTTTGGGACAGCCCCAGCATTTT. This sequence encodes CASSLGQPQHF.